The clone carrying this T cell receptor beta chain was seen more than once but under ten times. This sample is part of a study of blood T cell repertoires in COVID-19. Background on the study: PBMCs, B-cell-depleted T cells, or T cells provided the cDNA or gDNA that made up the material.

In the original workflow: For nucleated cells, counts were estimated from reference gene primer amplification. Libraries were prepared by immunoSEQ multiplex PCR; TCRdb keeps only in-frame clonotypes and omits some of them. The DNA was the basis for D and trimming; V, J and clone size are from that table. Seen here are about 120,000 clones, over 75% observed once, and the top ten hold about 11%. Between the trimmed V and J ends, which lost 4 bases and 4 bases, there was a span of 13 bases. CDR1 is SEHNR, CDR2 FQNEAQ, per germline (reference sequence). CDR3 length: 15 residues. The chain uses TRBV7-9 and TRBJ1-4, with D uncertain. The sample comprised peripheral blood. The sequence derives from an elderly man with acute or convalescent COVID-19. The CDR3 here is CASSSAEGFNEKLFF. The CDR3 coding sequence is TGTGCCAGCAGCTCGGCGGAGGGATTTAATGAAAAACTGTTTTTT.